These T cell receptor beta chains were read from a single sample in a study of shared clonotypes between healthy human individuals. Clones were read by immunoSEQ multiplex PCR, and TCRdb kept only the in-frame ones, dropping some. The sample yields 2 million to 2.5 million clones, approximately 96% seen once. Sequencing was carried out using naive CD4+ T cells sorted from blood. These receptors were collected from a man in his late teens or twenties in good health. Both conserved end residues are trimmed from each CDR3. The order of the fields is CDR3 protein, clone size, J gene, CDR3 length, V gene. Clone size is not always given. Where it is, it says once, few, many or a class for expanded clones.

ASSRNQGGGGELF | NA | TRBJ2-2 | 13 | TRBV6-5
ASSNQGGEGGSYNEQF | NA | TRBJ2-1 | 16 | TRBV7-9
ASSQDRYGTKNTIY | NA | TRBJ1-3 | 14 | TRBV4-3
ASSLEPGAHNEQF | NA | TRBJ2-1 | 13 | TRBV5-1
ASSPFLQGQPQH | NA | TRBJ1-5 | 12 | TRBV7-9
ASSLRDPGELF | NA | TRBJ2-2 | 11 | TRBV7-3
ASSEKGNTQY | NA | TRBJ2-3 | 10 | TRBV2
ASRPILQGRGMELF | once | TRBJ1-4 | 14 | TRBV2
ASSFDGNYEQY | NA | TRBJ2-7 | 11 | TRBV5-4
ASSPNWDNQPQH | NA | TRBJ1-5 | 12 | TRBV27
ASSPTGVITEAF | NA | TRBJ1-1 | 12 | TRBV18
ASSGDTLAQY | NA | TRBJ2-5 | 10 | TRBV6-5
ASSLLNSPLH | few | TRBJ1-6 | 10 | TRBV7-9
ASSLEGQGFGQPQH | NA | TRBJ1-5 | 14 | TRBV7-8
ASGFGNTGELF | NA | TRBJ2-2 | 11 | TRBV12-5